This entry lists 22 T cell receptor beta chains sequenced from one sample in a study of T cell clonality in common variable immunodeficiency. Study observations and caveats: Fewer deletions and N-nucleotide insertions were reportedly seen in common variable immunodeficiency TCR beta sequences.

These TCRs are of unknown antigen specificity. Profiled with immunoSEQ multiplex PCR; TCRdb holds only in-frame clones, not every one. The sample holds over 30,000 clones, and no clone turns up only once. Sequencing was done on a sample of peripheral blood mononuclear cells. These receptors were collected from a human donor with common variable immunodeficiency.

This clone was detected ten times or more. The read is 3 residues too short to cover the CDR3 end, so that end is filled in from the germline J gene. The chain recombines TRBV7-8 with TRBJ2-1; D is possibly TRBD1 (6 bases). The germline V gene has CDR1 SGHVS and CDR2 FQNEAQ. The CDR3 contains 13 residues. Trimming removed 5 bases at V and 4 bases at J, with 9 bases between. The sequenced part of the CDR3 DNA is TGTGCCAGCAGCCCACAGGGTTACAATGAG. Translated: CASSPQGYNE. The entire CDR3 is CASSPQGYNEQFF.

This clone occurred many times. The read ends 3 residues before the CDR3 terminus; that terminus is restored from the germline J gene. J is TRBJ2-7 and V is TRBV5-1; unclear D gene. The germline V and J ends were trimmed by 0 bases and 5 bases, with 21 bases remaining between them. Germline V gene data show CDR1 as SGHRS and CDR2 as YFSETQ. The CDR3 contains 17 residues. The CDR3 spells CASSLGVGSASLNEQYF. Incomplete CDR3 DNA: TGCGCCAGCAGCTTGGGTGTTGGTTCCGCGTCCTTGAACGAG.

This clone was seen many times. The sequenced fragment ends 3 residues before the CDR3 boundary, so the rest is inferred from the germline J gene. Other DNA sequences in the same sample also yield this CDR3. The genes are TRBV23-1 and TRBJ1-6; 9 bases fit TRBD1. TRBV23-1 is an open reading frame whose function is uncertain. V dropped 3 bases and J dropped 4; count of bases not matched to a gene: 7. This CDR3 has 17 residues. The CDR3 sequence is CASSHRGQGPYNSPLHF. CDR3 DNA (partial): TGCGCCAGCAGTCATCGGGGACAGGGCCCTTATAATTCACCC.

This clone was counted between two and nine times. The sequenced part of the CDR3 DNA is TGTGCCAGTAGTATCCAACAGGGGAACGGGAATGAG. Residues: CASSIQQGNGNE. In full, the CDR3 reads CASSIQQGNGNEQFF. J is TRBJ2-1 and V is TRBV19, with TRBD1 matching 7 bases. Coverage ceases 3 residues before the CDR3 finishes, and the germline J gene fills in the end. The CDR3 covers 15 residues. Germline CDR1 is LNHDA and CDR2 is SQIVND (reference sequence). The V gene end was trimmed by 3 bases and the J gene end by 7 bases; junction bases not matched to a gene: 9.

Sample share makes this clone large. The CDR3 extends 3 residues past the end of the read, so its final part is completed from the germline J gene. The chain uses TRBV29-1 and TRBJ1-1, with TRBD1 matching 8 bases. The V gene end was trimmed by 3 bases and the J gene end by 4 bases; junction bases not matched to a gene: 1. Germline V gene lookup returns CDR1 SQVTM and CDR2 ANQGSEA. The CDR3 loop spans 12 amino acids. The CDR3 bases that were read are TGCAGCGTTGACAGGGGGCCCACTGAA. Translation gives CSVDRGPTE. The entire CDR3 protein is CSVDRGPTEAFF.

About this clone: Coverage ceases 3 residues before the CDR3 finishes, and the germline J gene fills in the end. This sequence joins TRBV19 and TRBJ1-5, with D possibly matching TRBD1 (5 bases). This CDR3 is 15 amino acids long. Germline V gene data show CDR1 as LNHDA and CDR2 as SQIVND (reference sequence). V lost 2 bases and J 1 base, leaving 9 bases between the germline ends. The DNA read from the CDR3 is TGTGCCAGTAGTATACAGGGAAAGAGCAATCAGCCC. It codes for CASSIQGKSNQP. The CDR3 in full is CASSIQGKSNQPQHF.

This clone has a handful of counts. The CDR3 goes on 3 residues after the read ends, and that part is filled in from the germline J gene. This chain joins TRBV7-9 and TRBJ2-3; 8 nucleotides align to TRBD2. The CDR3 consists of 14 residues. J lost 2 bases, V lost 9 bases, and 7 bases had no gene match. The germline CDR1 and CDR2 sequences are SEHNR and FQNEAQ (reference sequence). The CDR3 here is CASLSGLVTDTQYF. CDR3 bases read: TGTGCCAGTTTGTCGGGACTAGTCACAGATACG.

For this clone: The read comes to an end 3 residues before the CDR3 does, leaving the germline J gene to fill in the end. The gene calls are TRBV19 and TRBJ2-2, with 8 bases lining up with TRBD2. After removal of 6 bases from V and 5 bases from J, the junction contained 8 bases not matched to a gene. The germline V gene encodes CDR1 LNHDA and CDR2 SQIVND (reference sequence). This CDR3 comprises 15 residues. This CDR3 is CASRQREMGTGELFF. The CDR3 DNA, read in part, is TGTGCCAGTAGGCAGCGGGAGATGGGTACCGGGGAG.

For this clone: The read gets to within 3 residues of the CDR3 end, and the germline J gene fills in the rest. The chain recombines TRBV11-3 with TRBJ2-7, with D perhaps matching TRBD2 (5 bases). Germline CDR1 SGHNT, CDR2 YENEEA. The CDR3 is made up of 15 amino acids. V was cut by 1 base and J by 0 bases, with 10 bases left in between. The CDR3 here is CASSLGATSSYEQYF. CDR3 DNA (partial): TGTGCCAGCAGCTTAGGAGCTACTAGCTCCTACGAG.

This clone was detected many times. The read halts 3 residues ahead of the CDR3 end, with the missing end drawn from the germline J gene. The chain joins TRBV13 to TRBJ2-3; 9 positions agree with TRBD2. The germline V gene encodes CDR1 PRHDT and CDR2 FYEKMQ (reference sequence). The ends lost 3 bases at V and 2 bases at J; junction bases unmatched: 3. The CDR3 extends over 15 amino acids. The sequenced part of the CDR3 DNA is TGTGCCAGCAGCTTTTCTAGCGGGACCACAGATACG. It codes for CASSFSSGTTDT. The whole CDR3 is CASSFSSGTTDTQYF.

As regards this clone: The sequence runs out 3 residues before the end of the CDR3; the remainder is reconstructed from the germline J gene. This chain links TRBV19 with TRBJ2-3; 8 bases align to TRBD2. The trim removed 3 bases at V and 6 bases at J, leaving 8 bases unmatched. Germline V gives CDR1 LNHDA, CDR2 SQIVND (reference sequence). CDR3 length: 15 amino acids. The part of the CDR3 DNA that was read is TGTGCCAGTAGTATCGGGACTAGTCTGACCGATACG. Its translation: CASSIGTSLTDT. The whole CDR3 sequence is CASSIGTSLTDTQYF.

This clone was seen ten or more times. The sequenced part of the CDR3 DNA is TGTGCCAGCAGCCCCTGGACTAGCGGGACCTACAATGAG. Translating it yields CASSPWTSGTYNE. The full CDR3 protein is CASSPWTSGTYNEQFF. V usage is TRBV7-3 and J usage is TRBJ2-1; 12 bases are shared with TRBD2. The read terminates 3 residues ahead of where the CDR3 ends, so the germline J gene completes it. CDR3 length equals 16 residues. V lost 5 bases to trimming and J lost 2 bases; unmatched junction nucleotides: 4. CDR1 SGHTA and CDR2 FQGTGA come from the germline V gene.

CDR3 DNA (partial): TGTGCCGGACAGGACGGACTCTCTGGAAACACC. Translation: CAGQDGLSGNT. The complete CDR3 sequence is CAGQDGLSGNTIYF. V usage is TRBV30 and J usage is TRBJ1-3; 7 nucleotides line up with TRBD1. The read finishes 3 residues shy of the CDR3 end, and the germline J gene is used to complete it. Per germline, CDR1 GTSNPN and CDR2 SVGIG (reference sequence). J lost 0 bases, V lost 8 bases, and 7 bases had no gene match. There are 14 residues in the CDR3.

In its sample, this clone was seen many times. Compared with germline, one end of the junction differs, possibly owing to a read error. The read ends 3 residues early relative to the CDR3; the germline J gene fills the gap. V and J are TRBV4-2 and TRBJ2-3; D unresolved. Germline V gene sequence: CDR1 LGHNA, CDR2 YNFKEQ. This CDR3 contains 14 residues. CDR3 in amino acids: CASSQEPVTDTQYF. The DNA read from the CDR3 is TGCGCCAGCAGCCAAGAACCGGTCACAGATACG.

The table lists this clone with many counts. The read ends 3 residues early relative to the CDR3; the germline J gene fills the gap. The chain has TRBV3-1 (or the pseudogene TRBV3-2) and TRBJ2-7; TRBD2 is a possible D gene (6 bases). Germline assignment: CDR1 LGHDT and CDR2 YNNKEL (reference sequence). V lost 4 bases and J 3 bases, leaving 10 bases between the germline ends. This CDR3 contains 13 residues. The part of the CDR3 DNA that was read is TGTGCCAGCAGCCCGGGACTTCGCTACGAG. This encodes CASSPGLRYE. The CDR3 as a whole reads CASSPGLRYEQYF.

This clone was detected many times. Read sequence stops 3 residues before the CDR3 end, and the germline J gene provides the missing end. This chain uses TRBV27 with TRBJ1-3; no clear D gene. V lost 2 bases to trimming and J lost 0 bases, with 11 bases between them. Germline-derived CDR1 and CDR2 are MNHEY and SMNVEV (reference sequence). This CDR3 is built from 16 residues. The DNA read from the CDR3 is TGTGCCAGCAGTTTAGGAGGGTTTTCCTCTGGAAACACC. Its protein product is CASSLGGFSSGNT. The entire CDR3 sequence reads CASSLGGFSSGNTIYF.

This clone was seen at least ten times. The read is 3 residues too short to cover the CDR3 end, so that end is filled in from the germline J gene. The chain joins TRBV12-3 or TRBV12-4 to TRBJ1-6; D not resolved. Trimming removed 1 base from V and 9 bases from J, with 13 bases in between. CDR3 size: 15 residues. CDR3 loop: CASSLGAGFVSPLHF. The CDR3 bases that were read are TGTGCCAGCAGTTTAGGAGCAGGCTTTGTTTCACCC.

Within the sample, this clone is medium-sized. The read halts 3 residues ahead of the CDR3 end, with the missing end drawn from the germline J gene. The chain recombines TRBV5-6 with TRBJ1-5, with D tentatively TRBD1 (6 bases). This CDR3 is built from 15 residues. The germline V and J ends were trimmed by 0 bases and 4 bases, with 11 bases remaining between them. The germline gives CDR1 SGHDT, CDR2 YYEEEE. Incomplete CDR3 DNA: TGTGCCAGCAGCTTGGGACAGGTGAGGAATCAGCCC. It is translated as CASSLGQVRNQP. The whole CDR3 sequence reads CASSLGQVRNQPQHF.

With respect to this clone: The CDR3 end falls 3 residues outside the read, so it is completed with the germline J gene. The V call is TRBV2, the J call TRBJ1-4; no firm D call. Germline V gene lookup returns CDR1 SNHLY and CDR2 FYNNEI. Trimming left V 8 bases short and J 8 bases short, with 12 bases between. This CDR3 has 12 amino acids. The CDR3 bases that were read are TGTGCCAGCGGCCAGTCCCGCGAAAAA. Encoded protein: CASGQSREK. The whole CDR3 region reads CASGQSREKLFF. The full variable domain, in which reference TRBV2 and TRBJ1-4 provide the parts outside the CDR3, is EPEVTQTPSHQVTQMGQEVILRCVPISNHLYFYWYRQILGQKVEFLVSFYNNEISEKSEIFDDQFSVERPDGSNFTLKIRSTKLEDSAMYFCASGQSREKLFFGSGTQLSVL.

The sample holds a few counts of this clone. Read sequence stops 3 residues before the CDR3 end, and the germline J gene provides the missing end. This chain uses TRBV30 with TRBJ1-5, with 7 bases identical to TRBD1. In germline, CDR1 is GTSNPN, CDR2 SVGIG (reference sequence). V was clipped by 4 bases and J by 7 bases; unmatched bases: 7. The CDR3 sequence is 13 residues long. The DNA read from the CDR3 is TGTGCCTGGACGGAGGGGGCCAACCAGCCC. Translating gives CAWTEGANQP. The CDR3 in full is CAWTEGANQPQHF.

Remarks on this clone: The read comes to an end 3 residues before the CDR3 does, leaving the germline J gene to fill in the end. The chain carries TRBV6-2 or TRBV6-3 and TRBJ2-1; 10 bases map to TRBD2. The length of the CDR3 is 15 residues. V was pared by 2 bases and J by 4 bases, with 2 bases of the junction left unmatched. Germline V gives CDR1 MNHEY, CDR2 SVGEGT. Here the CDR3 reads CASSYLAGAYNEQFF. The covered CDR3 bases are TGTGCCAGCAGTTACCTAGCGGGAGCTTACAATGAG.

This clone was seen many times. The part of the CDR3 DNA that was read is TGTGCCAGCAGCTTGGAAGCGGTATCCTACAATGAG. Residues: CASSLEAVSYNE. The CDR3 in full is CASSLEAVSYNEQFF. The genes are TRBV5-8 and TRBJ2-1; D is possibly TRBD2 (5 bases). Read coverage stops 3 residues before the CDR3 terminus; the germline J gene supplies the remainder. The CDR3 is 15 residues long. Germline V gene lookup returns CDR1 SGHTS and CDR2 YDEGEE. V was clipped by 0 bases and J by 1 base, with 8 bases between them. Full variable domain (rest looked up from reference TRBV5-8 and TRBJ2-1): EAGVTQSPTHLIKTRGQQATLRCSPISGHTSVYWYQQALGLGLQFLLWYDEGEERNRGNFPPRFSGRQFPNYSSELNVNALELEDSALYLCASSLEAVSYNEQFFGPGTRLTVL.